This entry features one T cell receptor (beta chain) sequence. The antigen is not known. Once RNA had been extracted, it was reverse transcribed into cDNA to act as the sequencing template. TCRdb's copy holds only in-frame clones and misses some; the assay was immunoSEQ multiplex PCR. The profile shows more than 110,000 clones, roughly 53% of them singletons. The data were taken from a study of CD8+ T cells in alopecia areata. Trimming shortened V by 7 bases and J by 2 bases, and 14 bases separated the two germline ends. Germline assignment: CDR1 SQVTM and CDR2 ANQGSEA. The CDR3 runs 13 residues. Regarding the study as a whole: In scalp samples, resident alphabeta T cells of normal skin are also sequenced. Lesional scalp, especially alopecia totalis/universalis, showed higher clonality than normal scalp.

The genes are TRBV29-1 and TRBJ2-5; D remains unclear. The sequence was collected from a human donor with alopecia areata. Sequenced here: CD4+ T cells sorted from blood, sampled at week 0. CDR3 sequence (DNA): TGCAGCGGCAGCCGGGCCCCTCAAGAGACCCAGTACTTC. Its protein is CSGSRAPQETQYF.